The present T cell receptor beta chain was sequenced within a study of T cell responses to AZD1222 COVID-19 vaccine. Study-wide points: White British donors predominated, females outnumbered males, and clonal diversity was possibly underestimated.

On this clone: Its antigen is not known.

The CDR3 has 13 amino acids. Germline V CDR1 and CDR2: SGHVS, FNYEAQ. Trimming took off 5 bases at V and 3 bases at J, with 11 bases between the two ends. Measured with immunoSEQ multiplex PCR; TCRdb has only the in-frame clones, and not every one. Found here are about 140,000 clones, around 93% of them singletons; the top ten hold around 2.8%. This sequence originates from an adult in good health. The sample in question was peripheral blood, obtained on day 0 of AZD1222 vaccination. This rearrangement joins TRBV7-6 to TRBJ2-7, with unresolved D. The CDR3 DNA reads as TGTGCCAGCAGCCGGACCGGTCTCTACGAGCAGTACTTC. It encodes CASSRTGLYEQYF.